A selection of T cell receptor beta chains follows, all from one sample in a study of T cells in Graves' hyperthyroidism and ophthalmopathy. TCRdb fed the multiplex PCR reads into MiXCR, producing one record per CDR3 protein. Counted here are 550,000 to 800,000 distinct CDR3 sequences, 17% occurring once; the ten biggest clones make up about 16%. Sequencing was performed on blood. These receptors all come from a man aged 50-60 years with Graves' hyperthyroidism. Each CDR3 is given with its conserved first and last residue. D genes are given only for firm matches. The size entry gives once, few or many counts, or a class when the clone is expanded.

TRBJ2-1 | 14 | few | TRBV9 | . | TGTGCCAGCAGCGTGACAGTCTCCTACAATGAGCAGTTCTTC | CASSVTVSYNEQFF
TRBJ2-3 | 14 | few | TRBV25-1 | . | TGTGCCAGCAGTGAAGGCAGGGGCACAGATACGCAGTATTTT | CASSEGRGTDTQYF
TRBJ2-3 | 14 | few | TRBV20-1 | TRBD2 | TGCAGTGTTCCAAAGGGCGGGAGGGCAGATACGCAGTATTTT | CSVPKGGRADTQYF
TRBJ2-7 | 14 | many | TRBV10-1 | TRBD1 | TGCGCCAGCCGCTCCGGGACAGACTCCTACGAGCAGTACTTC | CASRSGTDSYEQYF
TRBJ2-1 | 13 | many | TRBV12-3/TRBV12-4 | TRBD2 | TGTGCCAGCTCGGGAGGGCAGTACGATGAGCAGTTCTTC | CASSGGQYDEQFF
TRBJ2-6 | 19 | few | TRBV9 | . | TGTGCCAGCAGCGTAGATGGGGGGGCACAGGGATCTGGGGCCAACGTCCTGACTTTC | CASSVDGGAQGSGANVLTF
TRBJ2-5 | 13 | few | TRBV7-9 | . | TGTGCCAGCAGCTATGACTTTCAAGAGACCCAGTACTTC | CASSYDFQETQYF
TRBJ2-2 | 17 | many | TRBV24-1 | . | TGTGCCACCAGTGACTCTTCGGAGGCGGCGAACACCGGGGAGCTGTTTTTT | CATSDSSEAANTGELFF
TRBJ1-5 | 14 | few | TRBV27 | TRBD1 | TGTGCCAGCAGTAAACAGGGGGCGGTTCAGCCCCAGCATTTT | CASSKQGAVQPQHF
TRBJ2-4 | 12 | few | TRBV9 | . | TGTGCCAGCAGCGTAGTCGGGGACATTCAGTACTTC | CASSVVGDIQYF